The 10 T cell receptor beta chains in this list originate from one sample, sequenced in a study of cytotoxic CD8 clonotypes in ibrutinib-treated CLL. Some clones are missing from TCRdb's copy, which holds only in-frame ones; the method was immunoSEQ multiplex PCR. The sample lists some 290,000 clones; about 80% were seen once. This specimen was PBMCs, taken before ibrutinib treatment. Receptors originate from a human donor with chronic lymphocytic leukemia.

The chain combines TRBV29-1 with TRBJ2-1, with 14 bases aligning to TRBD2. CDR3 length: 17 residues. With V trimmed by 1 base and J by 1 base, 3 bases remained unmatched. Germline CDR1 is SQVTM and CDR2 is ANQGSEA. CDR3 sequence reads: CSVEGLAGGPSYNEQFF. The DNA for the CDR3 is TGCAGCGTTGAAGGACTAGCGGGAGGGCCTTCCTACAATGAGCAGTTCTTC.

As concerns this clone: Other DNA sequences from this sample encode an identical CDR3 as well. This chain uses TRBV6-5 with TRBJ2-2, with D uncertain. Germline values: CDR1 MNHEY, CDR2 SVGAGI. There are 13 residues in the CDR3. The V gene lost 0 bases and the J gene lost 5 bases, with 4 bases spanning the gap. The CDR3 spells CASSYSRTGELFF. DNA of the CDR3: TGTGCCAGCAGTTACTCCAGGACCGGGGAGCTGTTTTTT.

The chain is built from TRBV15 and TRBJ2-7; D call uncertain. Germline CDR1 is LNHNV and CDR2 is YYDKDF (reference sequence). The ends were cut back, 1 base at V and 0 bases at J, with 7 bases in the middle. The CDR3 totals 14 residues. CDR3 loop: CATSRVQTSYEQYF. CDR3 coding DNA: TGTGCCACCAGCAGAGTCCAGACCTCCTACGAGCAGTACTTC.

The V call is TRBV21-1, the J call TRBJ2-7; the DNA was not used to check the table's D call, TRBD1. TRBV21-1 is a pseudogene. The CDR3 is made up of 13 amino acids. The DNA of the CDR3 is TGTGCCAGCAGCCGAGGGACAGGGTACGAGCAGTACTTC. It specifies CASSRGTGYEQYF.

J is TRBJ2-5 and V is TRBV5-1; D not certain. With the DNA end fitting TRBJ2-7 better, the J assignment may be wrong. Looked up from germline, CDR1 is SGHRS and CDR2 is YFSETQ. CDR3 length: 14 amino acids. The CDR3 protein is CASSLAPPNNEQYF. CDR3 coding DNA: TGCGCCAGCAGCTTGGCTCCACCCAACAACGAGCAGTACTTC.

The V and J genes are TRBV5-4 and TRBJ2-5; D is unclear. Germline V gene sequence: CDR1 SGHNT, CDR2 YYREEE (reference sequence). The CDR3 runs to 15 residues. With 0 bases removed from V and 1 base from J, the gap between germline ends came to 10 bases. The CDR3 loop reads CASSLARTVQETQYF. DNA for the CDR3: TGTGCCAGCAGCTTGGCGAGGACGGTCCAAGAGACCCAGTACTTC.

CDR3 loop: CASSQGTGTYGYTF. CDR3 nucleotides: TGCGCCAGCAGCCAGGGGACAGGGACCTATGGCTACACCTTC. The genes are TRBV4-3 and TRBJ1-2; 9 bases agree with TRBD1. With 3 bases clipped from V and 4 bases from J, the junction kept 3 bases outside the gene matches. The CDR3 loop spans 14 amino acids. In germline, CDR1 is LGHNA, CDR2 YSLEER.

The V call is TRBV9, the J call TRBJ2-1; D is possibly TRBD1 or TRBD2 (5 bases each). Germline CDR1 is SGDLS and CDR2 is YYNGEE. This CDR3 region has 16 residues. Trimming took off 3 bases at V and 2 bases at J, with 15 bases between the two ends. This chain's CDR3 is CASSAQGVYPYNEQFF. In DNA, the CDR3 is TGTGCCAGCAGCGCCCAGGGAGTCTACCCCTACAATGAGCAGTTCTTC.

CDR3 sequence: CAANQGTGTQETQYF. CDR3 DNA: TGTGCCGCTAACCAGGGGACAGGGACGCAAGAGACCCAGTACTTC. This chain uses TRBV7-9 with TRBJ2-5; 9 bases are a match to TRBD1. The CDR3 extends over 15 amino acids. Per the germline V gene, CDR1 is SEHNR and CDR2 is FQNEAQ (reference sequence). The V gene end was trimmed by 11 bases and the J gene end by 2 bases; junction bases not matched to a gene: 12.

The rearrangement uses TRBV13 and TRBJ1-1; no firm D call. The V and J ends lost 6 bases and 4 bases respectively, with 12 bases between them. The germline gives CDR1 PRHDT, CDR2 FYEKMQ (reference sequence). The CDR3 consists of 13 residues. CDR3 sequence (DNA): TGTGCCAGCAGGGCGGTGGGTGGCACTGAAGCTTTCTTT. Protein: CASRAVGGTEAFF.